This TCR beta chain derives from a study of CD8+CD57+ T cells in acquired aplastic anemia. A remark on this clonotype: The antigen is unknown.

CD8+CD57+ cell expansion had been shown by flow cytometry in patients chosen for sequencing. The cohort consisted entirely of patients having severe acquired aplastic anemia. The template used for profiling TCR beta VDJ and CDR3 was genomic DNA. TCRdb recomputed calls from the reads with MiXCR, one row per CDR3 protein. The sample contains some 200,000 distinct CDR3 sequences, approximately 60% of which appear only once. V was clipped by 5 bases and J by 3 bases, with 13 bases between them. Germline-derived CDR1 and CDR2 are LNHDA and SQIVND (reference sequence). The length of the CDR3 is 14 residues. Study results and limitations: Patients and controls were not found to differ significantly in CD8+ Simpson's diversity. Overlapping CD8+ CDR3 repertoires of patients and controls contained some 30 shared sequences.

This clonotype was sampled from a human donor with aplastic anemia. This chain links TRBV19 with TRBJ1-2; TRBD1 might be the D (6 bases). The sequencing sample was made of sorted CD4+, CD8+, or CD8+CD57+ T cells (not recorded which) from PBMCs. DNA for the CDR3: TGTGCCAGTAGTGCTCAGGGGCTTGACTATGGCTACACCTTC. This codes for CASSAQGLDYGYTF.